The clone carrying this T cell receptor beta chain was seen more than once but under ten times. Sequencing of TCR beta was carried out in blood CD8+ and CD4+ T cells. The recently defined diagnostic criteria for definite or probable disease were met by the Susac syndrome patients. Negative magnetic isolation gave CD8+ and CD4+ cells; FACS enriched CD8+ TEMRA. With random hexamers, 0.5 to 1 ug RNA was reverse transcribed. The CDR3 of TCR beta was amplified by immunoSEQ multiplex PCR across 54 Vbeta and 13 Jbeta. From the immunoSEQ multiplex PCR reads, TCRdb called clonotypes with MiXCR, one entry per CDR3 protein. The table records over 150,000 distinct CDR3 sequences, around 94% of them present only once. V was shortened by 6 bases and J by 5 bases, with 8 bases between the two germline ends. This CDR3 has 12 residues. CDR1 KGHSH and CDR2 LQKENI come from the germline V gene. This entry comes from a study of CD8 T cells in Susac syndrome.

This clonotype was obtained from a human donor with Susac syndrome. The sequencing sample was made of CD4+ T cells from PBMCs. The chain joins TRBV18 to TRBJ1-5; perhaps TRBD1 as D (5 bases). The CDR3 region has the DNA TGTGCCAGCTCCTCGGGGGATCAGCCCCAGCATTTT. Protein: CASSSGDQPQHF.